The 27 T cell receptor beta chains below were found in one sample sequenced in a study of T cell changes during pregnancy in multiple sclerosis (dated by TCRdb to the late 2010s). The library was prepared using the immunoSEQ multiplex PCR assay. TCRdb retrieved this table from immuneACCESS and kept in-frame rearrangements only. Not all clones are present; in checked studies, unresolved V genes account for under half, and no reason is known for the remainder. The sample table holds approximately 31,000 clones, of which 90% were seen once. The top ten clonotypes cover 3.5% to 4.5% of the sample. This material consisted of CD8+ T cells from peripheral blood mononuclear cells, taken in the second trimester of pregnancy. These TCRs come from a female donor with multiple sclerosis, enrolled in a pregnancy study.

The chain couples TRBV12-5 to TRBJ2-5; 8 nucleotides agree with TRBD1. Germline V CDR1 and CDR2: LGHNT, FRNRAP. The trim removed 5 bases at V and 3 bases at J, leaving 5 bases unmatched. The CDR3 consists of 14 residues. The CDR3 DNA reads TGTGCTAGTGGTCCAGGGACAGGAGAAGAGACCCAGTACTTC. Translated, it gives CASGPGTGEETQYF.

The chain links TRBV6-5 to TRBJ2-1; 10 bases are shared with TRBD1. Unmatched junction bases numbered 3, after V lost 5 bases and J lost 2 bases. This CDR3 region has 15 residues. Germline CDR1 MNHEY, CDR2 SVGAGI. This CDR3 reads CASSTGTGAYNEQFF. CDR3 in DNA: TGTGCCAGCAGTACCGGGACAGGGGCCTACAATGAGCAGTTCTTC.

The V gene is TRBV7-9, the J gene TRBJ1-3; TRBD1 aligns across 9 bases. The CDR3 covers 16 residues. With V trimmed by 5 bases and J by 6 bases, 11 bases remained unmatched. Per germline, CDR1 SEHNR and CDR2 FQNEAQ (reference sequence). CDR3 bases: TGTGCCAGCAGCCCGACCGGGACAGGGATCGTAAACACCATATATTTT. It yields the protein CASSPTGTGIVNTIYF.

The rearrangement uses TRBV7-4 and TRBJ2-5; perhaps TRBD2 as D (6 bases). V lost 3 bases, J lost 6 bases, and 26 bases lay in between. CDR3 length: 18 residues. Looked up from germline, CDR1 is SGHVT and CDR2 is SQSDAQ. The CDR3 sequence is CASSFPEKETSWRKTQYF. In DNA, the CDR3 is TGTGCCAGCAGCTTCCCCGAAAAAGAGACTAGTTGGCGAAAGACCCAGTACTTC. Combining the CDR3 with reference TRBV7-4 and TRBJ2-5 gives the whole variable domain GAGVSQSPRYKVAKRGRDVALRCDSISGHVTLYWYRQTLGQGSEVLTYSQSDAQRDKSGRPSGRFSAERPERSVSTLKIQRTEQGDSAVYLCASSFPEKETSWRKTQYFGPGTRLLVL.

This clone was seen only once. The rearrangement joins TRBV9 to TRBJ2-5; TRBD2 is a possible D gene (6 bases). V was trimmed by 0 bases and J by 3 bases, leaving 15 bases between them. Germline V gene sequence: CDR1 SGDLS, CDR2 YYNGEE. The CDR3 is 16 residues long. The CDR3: CASSVGRGRGEETQYF. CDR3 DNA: TGTGCCAGCAGCGTAGGGCGGGGAAGAGGGGAAGAGACCCAGTACTTC.

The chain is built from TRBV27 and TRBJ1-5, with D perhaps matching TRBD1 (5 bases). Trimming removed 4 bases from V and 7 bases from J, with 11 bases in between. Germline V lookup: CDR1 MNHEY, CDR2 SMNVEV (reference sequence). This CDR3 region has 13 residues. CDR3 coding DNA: TGTGCCAGCAGTTGGGGCCTTTCCCAGCCCCAGCATTTT. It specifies CASSWGLSQPQHF.

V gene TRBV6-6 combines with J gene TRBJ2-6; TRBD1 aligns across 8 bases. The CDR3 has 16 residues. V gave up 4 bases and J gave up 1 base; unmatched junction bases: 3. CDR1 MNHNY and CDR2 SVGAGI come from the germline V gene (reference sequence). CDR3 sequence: CASSWTGPSGANVLTF. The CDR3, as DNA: TGTGCCAGCAGTTGGACAGGGCCATCTGGGGCCAACGTCCTGACTTTC.

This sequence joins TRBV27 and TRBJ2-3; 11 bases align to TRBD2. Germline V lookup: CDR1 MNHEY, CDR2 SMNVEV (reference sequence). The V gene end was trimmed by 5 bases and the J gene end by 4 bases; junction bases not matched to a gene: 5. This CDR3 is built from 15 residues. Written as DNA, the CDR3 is TGTGCCAGCAGTCCCGGGACTAGCGGTGCAGATACGCAGTATTTT. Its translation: CASSPGTSGADTQYF.

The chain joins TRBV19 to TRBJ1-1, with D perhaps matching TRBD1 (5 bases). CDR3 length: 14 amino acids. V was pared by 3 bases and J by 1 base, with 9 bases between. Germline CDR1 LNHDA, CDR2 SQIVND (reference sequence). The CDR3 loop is CASSMSTGNTEAFF. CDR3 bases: TGTGCCAGTAGTATGTCCACAGGGAACACTGAAGCTTTCTTT.

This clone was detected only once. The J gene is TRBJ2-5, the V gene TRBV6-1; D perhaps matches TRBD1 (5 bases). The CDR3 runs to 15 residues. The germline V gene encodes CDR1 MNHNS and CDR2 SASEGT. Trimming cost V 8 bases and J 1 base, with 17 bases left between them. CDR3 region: CASSPGSGAQETQYF. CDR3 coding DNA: TGTGCCAGCTCCCCGGGTTCTGGGGCCCAAGAGACCCAGTACTTC.

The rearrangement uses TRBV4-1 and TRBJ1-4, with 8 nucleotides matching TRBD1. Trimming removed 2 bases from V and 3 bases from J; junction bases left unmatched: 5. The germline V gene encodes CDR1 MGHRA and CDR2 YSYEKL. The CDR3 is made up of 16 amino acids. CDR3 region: CASSQPWTGPNEKLFF. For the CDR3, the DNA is TGCGCCAGCAGCCAACCATGGACAGGGCCTAATGAAAAACTGTTTTTT.

The CDR3 region is CAIQPQGYEQYF. The CDR3 region has the DNA TGTGCCATCCAACCGCAGGGATACGAGCAGTACTTC. The chain combines TRBV7-2 with TRBJ2-7; TRBD1 is a possible D gene (5 bases). V lost 10 bases to trimming and J lost 4 bases, with 14 bases between them. CDR3 length equals 12 residues. Germline V lookup: CDR1 SGHTA, CDR2 FQGNSA. Using reference TRBV7-2 and TRBJ2-7 for the parts outside the CDR3, the full variable domain is GAGVSQSPSNKVTEKGKDVELRCDPISGHTALYWYRQSLGQGLEFLIYFQGNSAPDKSGLPSDRFSAERTGGSVSTLTIQRTQQEDSAVYLCAIQPQGYEQYFGPGTRLTVT.

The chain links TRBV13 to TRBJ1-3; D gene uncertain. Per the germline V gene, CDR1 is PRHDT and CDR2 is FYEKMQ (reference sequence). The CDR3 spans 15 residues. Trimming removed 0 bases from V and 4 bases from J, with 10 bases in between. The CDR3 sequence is CASSLGATPGNTIYF. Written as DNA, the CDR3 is TGTGCCAGCAGCTTAGGGGCGACACCAGGAAACACCATATATTTT.

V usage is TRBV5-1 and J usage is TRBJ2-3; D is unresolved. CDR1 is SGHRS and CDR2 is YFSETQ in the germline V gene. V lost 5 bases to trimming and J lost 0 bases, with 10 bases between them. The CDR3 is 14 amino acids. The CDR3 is CASRGQPSTDTQYF. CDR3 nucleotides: TGCGCCAGCAGGGGCCAGCCCAGCACAGATACGCAGTATTTT. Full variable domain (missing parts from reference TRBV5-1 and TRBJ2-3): KAGVTQTPRYLIKTRGQQVTLSCSPISGHRSVSWYQQTPGQGLQFLFEYFSETQRNKGNFPGRFSGRQFSNSRSEMNVSTLELGDSALYLCASRGQPSTDTQYFGPGTRLTVL.

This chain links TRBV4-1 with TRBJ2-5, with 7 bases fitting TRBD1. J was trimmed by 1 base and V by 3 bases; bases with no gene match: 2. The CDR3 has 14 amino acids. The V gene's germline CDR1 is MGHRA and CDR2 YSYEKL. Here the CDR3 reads CASSQGQFQETQYF. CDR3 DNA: TGCGCCAGCAGCCAGGGACAGTTCCAAGAGACCCAGTACTTC.

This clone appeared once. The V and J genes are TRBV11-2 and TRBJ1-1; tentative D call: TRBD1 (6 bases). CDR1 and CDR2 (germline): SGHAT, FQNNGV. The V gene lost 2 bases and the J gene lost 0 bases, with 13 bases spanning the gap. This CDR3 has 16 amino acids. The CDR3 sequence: CASSLSRQAVNTEAFF. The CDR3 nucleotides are TGTGCCAGCAGCTTATCCAGACAGGCCGTGAACACTGAAGCTTTCTTT.

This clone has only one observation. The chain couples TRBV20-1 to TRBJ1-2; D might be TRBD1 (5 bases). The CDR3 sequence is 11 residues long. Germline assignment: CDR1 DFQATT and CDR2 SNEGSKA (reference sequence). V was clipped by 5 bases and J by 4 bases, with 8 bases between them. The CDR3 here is CSADRGYGYTF. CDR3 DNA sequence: TGCAGTGCTGATAGGGGCTATGGCTACACCTTC.

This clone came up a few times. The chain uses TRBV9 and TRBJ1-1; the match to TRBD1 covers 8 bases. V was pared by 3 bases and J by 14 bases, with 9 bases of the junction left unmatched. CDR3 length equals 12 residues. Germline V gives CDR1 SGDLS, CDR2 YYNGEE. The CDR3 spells CASSAPTGVAFF. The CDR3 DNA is TGTGCCAGCAGCGCGCCGACAGGGGTTGCCTTCTTT.

The CDR3 region is CASSHAAPELKEQYF. In nucleotides, the CDR3 is TGCGCCAGCAGCCATGCGGCCCCCGAGCTAAAGGAGCAGTACTTC. This chain joins TRBV4-1 and TRBJ2-7; D uncertain. In germline, CDR1 is MGHRA, CDR2 YSYEKL. This CDR3 is 15 amino acids long. With 3 bases removed from V and 7 bases from J, the gap between germline ends came to 19 bases.

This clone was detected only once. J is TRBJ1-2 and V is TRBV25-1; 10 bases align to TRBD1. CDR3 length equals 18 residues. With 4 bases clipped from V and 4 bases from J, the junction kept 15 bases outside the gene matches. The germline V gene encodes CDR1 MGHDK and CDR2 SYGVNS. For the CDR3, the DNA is TGTGCCAGCAGTGTGGGCCGGGACAGGGGTTTGGAGGGCTATGGCTACACCTTC. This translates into CASSVGRDRGLEGYGYTF.

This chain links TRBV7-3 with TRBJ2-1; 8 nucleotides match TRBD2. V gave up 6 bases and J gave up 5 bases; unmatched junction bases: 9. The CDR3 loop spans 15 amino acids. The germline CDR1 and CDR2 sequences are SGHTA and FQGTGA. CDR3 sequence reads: CASREPGGQDNEQFF. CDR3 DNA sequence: TGTGCCAGCAGGGAGCCGGGAGGGCAGGACAATGAGCAGTTCTTC. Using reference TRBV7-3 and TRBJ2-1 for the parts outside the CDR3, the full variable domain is GAGVSQTPSNKVTEKGKYVELRCDPISGHTALYWYRQSLGQGPEFLIYFQGTGAADDSGLPNDRFFAVRPEGSVSTLKIQRTERGDSAVYLCASREPGGQDNEQFFGPGTRLTVL.

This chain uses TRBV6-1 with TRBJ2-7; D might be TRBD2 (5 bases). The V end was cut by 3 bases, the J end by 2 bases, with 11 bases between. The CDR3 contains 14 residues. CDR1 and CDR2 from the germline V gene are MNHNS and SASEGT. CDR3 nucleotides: TGTGCCAGCAGTGATACGGGGTGGCCCTACGAGCAGTACTTC. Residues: CASSDTGWPYEQYF.

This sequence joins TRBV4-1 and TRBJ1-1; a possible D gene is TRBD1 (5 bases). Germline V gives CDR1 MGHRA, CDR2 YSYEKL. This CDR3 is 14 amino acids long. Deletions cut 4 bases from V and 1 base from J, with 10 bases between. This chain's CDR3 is CASSPRDGNTEAFF. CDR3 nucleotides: TGCGCCAGCAGCCCCAGGGATGGGAACACTGAAGCTTTCTTT.

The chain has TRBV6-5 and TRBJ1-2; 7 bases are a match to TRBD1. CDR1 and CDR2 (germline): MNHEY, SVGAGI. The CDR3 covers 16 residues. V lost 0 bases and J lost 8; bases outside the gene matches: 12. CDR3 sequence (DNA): TGTGCCAGCAGTTACTCTATCGACAGGGCCTACTCGGGCTACACCTTC. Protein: CASSYSIDRAYSGYTF.

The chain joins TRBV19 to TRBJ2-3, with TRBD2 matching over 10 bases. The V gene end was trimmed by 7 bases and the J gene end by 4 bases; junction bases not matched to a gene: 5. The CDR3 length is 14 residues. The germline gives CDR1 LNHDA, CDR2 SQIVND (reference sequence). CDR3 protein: CASTLAGEADTQYF. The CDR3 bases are TGTGCCAGTACCCTAGCGGGAGAGGCAGATACGCAGTATTTT.

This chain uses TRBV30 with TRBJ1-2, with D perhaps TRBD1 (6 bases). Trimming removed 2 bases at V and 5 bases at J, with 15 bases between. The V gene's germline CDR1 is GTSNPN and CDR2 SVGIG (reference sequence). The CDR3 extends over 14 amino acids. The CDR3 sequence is CAWSPTGHPYGYTF. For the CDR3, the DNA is TGTGCCTGGAGTCCGACGGGACACCCTTATGGCTACACCTTC.

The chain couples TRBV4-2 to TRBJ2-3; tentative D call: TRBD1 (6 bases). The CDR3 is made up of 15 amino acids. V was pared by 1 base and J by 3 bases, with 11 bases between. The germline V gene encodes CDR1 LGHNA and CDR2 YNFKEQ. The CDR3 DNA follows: TGTGCCAGCAGCCAAGTACAGGGTCTAACAGATACGCAGTATTTT. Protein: CASSQVQGLTDTQYF.